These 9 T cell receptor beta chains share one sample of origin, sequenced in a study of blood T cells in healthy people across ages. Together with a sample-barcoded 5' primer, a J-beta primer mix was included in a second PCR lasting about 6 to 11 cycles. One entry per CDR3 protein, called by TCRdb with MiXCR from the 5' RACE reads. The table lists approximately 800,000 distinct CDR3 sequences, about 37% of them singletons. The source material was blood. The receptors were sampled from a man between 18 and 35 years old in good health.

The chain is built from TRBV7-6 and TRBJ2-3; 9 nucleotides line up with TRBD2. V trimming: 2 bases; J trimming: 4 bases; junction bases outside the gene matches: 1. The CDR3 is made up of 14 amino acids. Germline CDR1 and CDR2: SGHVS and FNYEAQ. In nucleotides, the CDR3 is TGTGCCAGCAGCTTAAGGACTAGCGCAGATACGCAGTATTTT. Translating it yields CASSLRTSADTQYF.

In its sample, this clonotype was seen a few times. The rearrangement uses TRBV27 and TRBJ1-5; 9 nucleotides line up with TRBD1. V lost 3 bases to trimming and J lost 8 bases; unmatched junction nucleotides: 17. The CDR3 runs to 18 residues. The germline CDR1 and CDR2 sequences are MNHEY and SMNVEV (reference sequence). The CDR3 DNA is TGTGCCAGCAGTTTCTCGGGACAGGGTTTCACCACCCCTAAGCCCCAGCATTTT. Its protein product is CASSFSGQGFTTPKPQHF.

The CDR3, as DNA: TGTGCCAGCAGTCCCGCCTACTTGGGGCGCGACGAGCAGTACTTC. Protein sequence: CASSPAYLGRDEQYF. The rearrangement links TRBV7-9 to TRBJ2-4, with a possible D match to TRBD1 (5 bases). The DNA end lines up better with TRBJ2-7; the J call may be wrong. CDR3 length: 15 residues. Germline lookup yields CDR1 SEHNR and CDR2 FQNEAQ (reference sequence).

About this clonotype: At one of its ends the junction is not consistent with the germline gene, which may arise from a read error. CDR3 sequence reads: CAGSQVISGGYEQFF. Written as DNA, the CDR3 is TGTGCCGGCAGCCAAGTAATTTCAGGGGGCTATGAGCAGTTCTTC. V usage is TRBV4-2 and J usage is TRBJ2-1; 8 bases map to TRBD1. In germline, CDR1 is LGHNA, CDR2 YNFKEQ. The CDR3 consists of 15 residues.

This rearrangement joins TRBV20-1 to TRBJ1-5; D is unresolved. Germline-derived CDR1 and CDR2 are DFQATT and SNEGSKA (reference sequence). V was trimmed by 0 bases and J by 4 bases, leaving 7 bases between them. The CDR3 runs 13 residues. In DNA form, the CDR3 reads TGCAGTGCTAGAGAGACAAAGAATCAGCCCCAGCATTTT. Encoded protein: CSARETKNQPQHF.

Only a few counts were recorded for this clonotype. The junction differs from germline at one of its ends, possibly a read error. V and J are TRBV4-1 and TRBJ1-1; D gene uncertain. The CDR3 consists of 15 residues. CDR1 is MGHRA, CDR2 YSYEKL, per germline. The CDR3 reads CASRQGPFESTEAFF. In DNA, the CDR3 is TGCGCCAGCAGACAAGGACCCTTCGAAAGCACTGAAGCTTTCTTT.

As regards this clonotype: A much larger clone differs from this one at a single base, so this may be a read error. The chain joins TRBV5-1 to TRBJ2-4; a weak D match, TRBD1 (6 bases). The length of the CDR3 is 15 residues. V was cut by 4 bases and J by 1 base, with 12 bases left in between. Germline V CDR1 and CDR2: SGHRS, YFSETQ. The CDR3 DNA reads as TGCGCCAGCAGCACCGATACAGGGGCCAAAAACATTCAGTACTTC. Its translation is CASSTDTGAKNIQYF. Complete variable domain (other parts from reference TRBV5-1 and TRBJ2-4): KAGVTQTPRYLIKTRGQQVTLSCSPISGHRSVSWYQQTPGQGLQFLFEYFSETQRNKGNFPGRFSGRQFSNSRSEMNVSTLELGDSALYLCASSTDTGAKNIQYFGAGTRLSVL.

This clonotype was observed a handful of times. CDR3 sequence: CASSYSTGPYSQPQHF. The CDR3 DNA sequence: TGTGCCAGCAGTTACTCGACGGGACCCTATTCTCAGCCCCAGCATTTT. The gene calls are TRBV6-6 and TRBJ1-5, with D perhaps TRBD1 (5 bases). V was clipped by 0 bases and J by 6 bases, with 15 bases between them. This CDR3 region has 16 residues. Germline CDR1 reads MNHNY; CDR2 reads SVGAGI (reference sequence).

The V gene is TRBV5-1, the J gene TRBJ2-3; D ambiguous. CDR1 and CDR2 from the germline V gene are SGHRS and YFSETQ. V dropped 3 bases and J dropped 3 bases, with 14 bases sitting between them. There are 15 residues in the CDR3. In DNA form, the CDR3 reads TGCGCCAGCAGCTCCGTATATGGGAAAACAGATACGCAGTATTTT. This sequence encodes CASSSVYGKTDTQYF.